The 29 T cell receptor beta chains below all came from one sample that was sequenced in a study of T cell responses to AZD1222 COVID-19 vaccine. Sequenced by immunoSEQ multiplex PCR; TCRdb stores in-frame clones only, minus some. The sample consists of roughly 97,000 clones, roughly 91% of them appearing once. This sample comprised peripheral blood, obtained on day 0 of AZD1222 vaccination. These receptors were taken from an adult in good health.

This chain uses TRBV19 with TRBJ2-3, with 8 bases matching TRBD1. V shed 9 bases, J shed 2 bases, and the junction held 10 bases outside the gene matches. Germline values: CDR1 LNHDA, CDR2 SQIVND (reference sequence). The CDR3 is 15 residues long. The CDR3 loop reads CASLGTGHLTDTQYF. The DNA for the CDR3 is TGTGCCAGCCTCGGGACAGGACATCTCACAGATACGCAGTATTTT. Full variable domain (outside the CDR3, taken from reference TRBV19 and TRBJ2-3): DGGITQSPKYLFRKEGQNVTLSCEQNLNHDAMYWYRQDPGQGLRLIYYSQIVNDFQKGDIAEGYSVSREKKESFPLTVTSAQKNPTAFYLCASLGTGHLTDTQYFGPGTRLTVL.

The chain employs TRBV6-1 and TRBJ2-7, with D hard to call. Germline V gene data show CDR1 as MNHNS and CDR2 as SASEGT. V was shortened by 1 base and J by 0 bases, with 7 bases between the two germline ends. The CDR3 is 14 amino acids. The CDR3, as DNA: TGTGCCAGCAGTGAAGTCGGCAGCTCCTACGAGCAGTACTTC. Translating it yields CASSEVGSSYEQYF.

The V gene is TRBV28, the J gene TRBJ1-4; possibly TRBD1 for D (5 bases). Germline V CDR1 and CDR2: MDHEN, SYDVKM. Between the trimmed V and J ends, which lost 4 bases and 8 bases, there was a span of 20 bases. This CDR3 comprises 16 residues. CDR3 amino acids: CASSSPPRVDTEKLFF. The DNA for the CDR3 is TGTGCCAGCAGTTCCCCACCCAGGGTTGATACGGAAAAACTGTTTTTT.

This clone appeared a single time. The J gene is TRBJ2-1, the V gene TRBV6-2 or TRBV6-3; 9 bases are shared with TRBD1. V was clipped by 6 bases and J by 10 bases; unmatched bases: 13. In germline, CDR1 is MNHEY, CDR2 SVGEGT. CDR3 length equals 15 residues. In nucleotides, the CDR3 is TGTGCCAGCAGCGGGCCGGGACAGGGAAGGAGCGAGCAGTTCTTC. This codes for CASSGPGQGRSEQFF.

This clone was recorded only once. This chain uses TRBV19 with TRBJ1-1; D gene uncertain. CDR3 length: 13 residues. Germline CDR1 is LNHDA and CDR2 is SQIVND (reference sequence). V was cut by 8 bases and J by 0 bases, with 10 bases left in between. The CDR3 reads CASQDTLNTEAFF. CDR3 nucleotide sequence: TGTGCCAGTCAAGACACCCTGAACACTGAAGCTTTCTTT.

The chain is built from TRBV7-3 and TRBJ2-5; the D call may be TRBD1 or TRBD2 (5 bases each). Trimming shortened V by 5 bases and J by 0 bases, and 16 bases separated the two germline ends. Per germline, CDR1 SGHTA and CDR2 FQGTGA. This CDR3 has 16 residues. The CDR3 region has the DNA TGTGCCAGCAGCCCATTCGGGGCATCGAACCAAGAGACCCAGTACTTC. Its protein product is CASSPFGASNQETQYF.

The DNA for the CDR3 is TGTGCCAGCAGCGCCCCCGGGGGGGCAAGCTACACCTTC. This codes for CASSAPGGASYTF. The chain carries TRBV6-5 and TRBJ1-2; D may be TRBD1 (6 bases). The CDR3 spans 13 residues. Germline CDR1 MNHEY, CDR2 SVGAGI. The V end was cut by 6 bases, the J end by 9 bases, with 17 bases between.

This clone was found a few times. The chain's CDR3 is CASSIQGMSADTQYF. CDR3 nucleotide sequence: TGCGCCAGCAGCATACAGGGGATGTCTGCAGATACGCAGTATTTT. This chain links TRBV5-1 with TRBJ2-3, with 7 nucleotides matching TRBD1. V was clipped by 4 bases and J by 4 bases; unmatched bases: 9. Germline CDR1 SGHRS, CDR2 YFSETQ. The length of the CDR3 is 15 residues.

The rearrangement joins TRBV18 to TRBJ1-6, with TRBD1 identical over 7 bases. Germline V gives CDR1 KGHSH, CDR2 LQKENI. The CDR3 is 14 amino acids. The V gene end was trimmed by 4 bases and the J gene end by 8 bases; junction bases not matched to a gene: 5. CDR3 sequence reads: CASSRSGTDSPLHF. The CDR3 DNA is TGTGCCAGCTCACGGTCAGGGACAGATTCACCCCTCCACTTT.

The chain combines TRBV7-3 with TRBJ1-4; the D gene is possibly TRBD1 (5 bases). This CDR3 has 15 residues. The V end lost 1 base, the J end lost 7 bases, and 13 bases lay between the germline ends. CDR1 SGHTA and CDR2 FQGTGA come from the germline V gene. The DNA for the CDR3 is TGTGCCAGCAGCTTAAGCCCTGCCGGGGGTGAAAAACTGTTTTTT. Translating gives CASSLSPAGGEKLFF. The full variable domain, with the rest looked up from reference TRBV7-3 and TRBJ1-4, is GAGVSQTPSNKVTEKGKYVELRCDPISGHTALYWYRQSLGQGPEFLIYFQGTGAADDSGLPNDRFFAVRPEGSVSTLKIQRTERGDSAVYLCASSLSPAGGEKLFFGSGTQLSVL.

The V call is TRBV5-1, the J call TRBJ2-1; 7 nucleotides match TRBD2. Germline V gene data show CDR1 as SGHRS and CDR2 as YFSETQ. This CDR3 region has 12 residues. Germline trimming cut 8 bases from V and 8 bases from J; bases unmatched to any gene: 7. The DNA of the CDR3 is TGCGCCAGTAGACTAGCTGCGTATGAGCAGTTCTTC. Protein: CASRLAAYEQFF.

The V call is TRBV28, the J call TRBJ1-6; 7 nucleotides align to TRBD1. The CDR3 extends over 17 amino acids. V was clipped by 7 bases and J by 9 bases; unmatched bases: 18. CDR1 and CDR2 from the germline V gene are MDHEN and SYDVKM. The CDR3 sequence: CASIPGGSGGGISPLHF. CDR3 bases: TGTGCCAGCATCCCGGGGGGGTCAGGGGGAGGTATTTCACCCCTCCACTTT.

The chain joins TRBV2 to TRBJ1-5, with D perhaps matching TRBD1 (6 bases). The ends were cut back, 9 bases at V and 2 bases at J, with 11 bases in the middle. The CDR3 totals 13 residues. CDR1 is SNHLY, CDR2 FYNNEI, per germline. The CDR3 nucleotides are TGTGCCAGTGGGGGCGTAGGCAATCAGCCCCAGCATTTT. This encodes CASGGVGNQPQHF.

This clone was counted once. The V gene is TRBV28, the J gene TRBJ1-6; possibly TRBD1 for D (5 bases). This CDR3 is built from 16 residues. V dropped 5 bases and J dropped 3 bases, with 14 bases sitting between them. The germline CDR1 and CDR2 sequences are MDHEN and SYDVKM. CDR3 sequence reads: CASSTQTGFYNSPLHF. As DNA, the CDR3 is TGTGCCAGCAGTACTCAAACAGGATTCTATAATTCACCCCTCCACTTT.

V gene TRBV3-1 (or the pseudogene TRBV3-2) combines with J gene TRBJ1-2; weak D call: TRBD1 (6 bases). Trimming stripped 0 bases from V and 4 bases from J, with 15 bases between. Germline values: CDR1 LGHDT, CDR2 YNNKEL (reference sequence). The CDR3 contains 16 residues. CDR3 nucleotide sequence: TGTGCCAGCAGCCAAGAGCCTTCCGGACAGCTCTATGGCTACACCTTC. Its protein product is CASSQEPSGQLYGYTF.

Here the CDR3 reads CASSQYRGDTQYF. CDR3 nucleotide sequence: TGCGCCAGCAGCCAGTACCGGGGGGATACGCAGTATTTT. J is TRBJ2-3 and V is TRBV4-1; TRBD2 might be the D (6 bases). Germline V gene sequence: CDR1 MGHRA, CDR2 YSYEKL. The V end was cut by 3 bases, the J end by 6 bases, with 10 bases between. This CDR3 spans 13 amino acids.

V is TRBV5-1 and J is TRBJ2-7, with 9 bases fitting TRBD2. The germline CDR1 and CDR2 sequences are SGHRS and YFSETQ. The CDR3 contains 16 residues. V shed 4 bases and J 7 bases; nucleotides not matched to a gene: 15. The CDR3 DNA is TGCGCCAGCAGCCCAACGCAGGCGGGAGGGGTGCGGGAGCAGTACTTC. It yields the protein CASSPTQAGGVREQYF.

The chain couples TRBV5-4 to TRBJ1-2; possible D gene TRBD1, 5 bases. CDR3 length: 14 residues. Between the trimmed V and J ends, which lost 0 bases and 6 bases, there was a span of 12 bases. Germline CDR1 is SGHNT and CDR2 is YYREEE (reference sequence). The CDR3 DNA is TGTGCCAGCAGCTTGGCGGGGGTCGCCAATGGCTACACCTTC. Translation gives CASSLAGVANGYTF.

V is TRBV7-2 and J is TRBJ2-3, with D perhaps being TRBD1 or TRBD2 (5 bases each). Germline V lookup: CDR1 SGHTA, CDR2 FQGNSA. V was cut by 0 bases and J by 7 bases, with 11 bases left in between. This CDR3 has 14 amino acids. The CDR3 loop reads CASSLAGTHNTQYF. CDR3 nucleotides: TGTGCCAGCAGCTTAGCCGGGACGCATAATACGCAGTATTTT.

The CDR3 sequence: CASSEVEPLHF. DNA for the CDR3: TGTGCCAGCAGTGAAGTGGAACCCCTCCACTTT. This chain joins TRBV6-1 and TRBJ1-6; D uncertain. Per the germline V gene, CDR1 is MNHNS and CDR2 is SASEGT. CDR3 length: 11 amino acids. Trimming shortened V by 1 base and J by 12 bases, and 4 bases separated the two germline ends.

This CDR3 is CAISASSGAYNEQFF. Here the CDR3 DNA reads TGTGCCATCAGTGCGAGTAGCGGGGCGTACAATGAGCAGTTCTTC. This chain joins TRBV10-3 and TRBJ2-1; 8 bases are a match to TRBD2. The germline CDR1 and CDR2 sequences are ENHRY and SYGVKD. The CDR3 totals 15 residues. V was clipped by 4 bases and J by 4 bases; unmatched bases: 6.

The chain employs TRBV18 and TRBJ1-1; D might be TRBD1 (6 bases). The CDR3 covers 15 residues. Trimming stripped 2 bases from V and 5 bases from J, with 15 bases between. CDR1 KGHSH and CDR2 LQKENI come from the germline V gene. The CDR3 region is CASSPTGGLGTEAFF. For the CDR3, the DNA is TGTGCCAGCTCACCAACCGGGGGGCTAGGGACTGAAGCTTTCTTT.

V and J are TRBV25-1 and TRBJ2-7; unclear D gene. The V end was cut by 0 bases, the J end by 3 bases, with 6 bases between. This CDR3 has 13 amino acids. Germline V gives CDR1 MGHDK, CDR2 SYGVNS. The CDR3 is CASSEYLGYEQYF. CDR3 sequence (DNA): TGTGCCAGCAGTGAATATCTAGGCTACGAGCAGTACTTC.

The chain employs TRBV28 and TRBJ2-4, with D possibly called TRBD1 or TRBD2 (6 bases each). Germline assignment: CDR1 MDHEN and CDR2 SYDVKM. V lost 6 bases and J lost 11, with 29 bases in between. The CDR3 has 17 residues. The CDR3 region has the DNA TGTGCCAGCAGCCTAGAGGTGGGCGGCGGGACACCCCGCGTTCAGTACTTC. Translation: CASSLEVGGGTPRVQYF. The entire variable domain, with the rest obtained from reference TRBV28 and TRBJ2-4, is as follows: DVKVTQSSRYLVKRTGEKVFLECVQDMDHENMFWYRQDPGLGLRLIYFSYDVKMKEKGDIPEGYSVSREKKERFSLILESASTNQTSMYLCASSLEVGGGTPRVQYFGAGTRLSVL.

V and J are TRBV7-2 and TRBJ2-4; 13 bases align to TRBD2. Per the germline V gene, CDR1 is SGHTA and CDR2 is FQGNSA. CDR3 length: 15 amino acids. Trimming took 6 bases from V and 5 from J; bases not matched to a gene: 4. The CDR3 DNA reads as TGTGCCAGCAGGCGGACTAGCGGGGGAGAAAACATTCAGTACTTC. It codes for CASRRTSGGENIQYF. The whole variable domain, filled in from reference TRBV7-2 and TRBJ2-4, reads GAGVSQSPSNKVTEKGKDVELRCDPISGHTALYWYRQSLGQGLEFLIYFQGNSAPDKSGLPSDRFSAERTGGSVSTLTIQRTQQEDSAVYLCASRRTSGGENIQYFGAGTRLSVL.

The gene calls are TRBV3-1 (or the pseudogene TRBV3-2) and TRBJ2-6; TRBD1 agrees at 11 bases. The V and J ends lost 3 bases and 1 base, in that order; junction bases with no gene match: 8. Germline V gene lookup returns CDR1 LGHDT and CDR2 YNNKEL (reference sequence). The CDR3 has 19 amino acids. CDR3 sequence (DNA): TGTGCCAGCAGCCACTCCGGGACAGGGGGAGGATCTGGGGCCAACGTCCTGACTTTC. It is translated as CASSHSGTGGGSGANVLTF.

The rearrangement joins TRBV7-2 to TRBJ1-2, with D possibly being TRBD1 (6 bases). From germline, CDR1 is SGHTA and CDR2 FQGNSA. The germline V and J ends were trimmed by 5 bases and 8 bases, with 18 bases remaining between them. The CDR3 length is 14 residues. DNA for the CDR3: TGTGCCAGCAGCGGAAACCGGGGGGGGCACGGCTACACCTTC. As protein: CASSGNRGGHGYTF.

The chain is built from TRBV20-1 and TRBJ1-2; 7 nucleotides line up with TRBD1. Germline CDR1 reads DFQATT; CDR2 reads SNEGSKA (reference sequence). The CDR3 length is 13 residues. The V and J ends lost 3 bases and 4 bases, in that order; junction bases with no gene match: 5. CDR3 sequence reads: CSASVQGGYGYTF. Here the CDR3 DNA reads TGCAGTGCTAGTGTTCAGGGGGGCTATGGCTACACCTTC.

The chain links TRBV29-1 to TRBJ2-3, with unresolved D. The V gene's germline CDR1 is SQVTM and CDR2 ANQGSEA. V lost 4 bases and J lost 2, with 13 bases in between. The CDR3 sequence is 14 residues long. The CDR3 sequence is CSVAASRPTDTQYF. CDR3 DNA sequence: TGCAGCGTTGCCGCAAGCAGACCCACAGATACGCAGTATTTT.